A single sample gave rise to the 17 T cell receptor beta chains below, sequenced in a study of shared clonotypes between healthy human individuals. The table came from immunoSEQ multiplex PCR; TCRdb's copy has only in-frame clones and leaves some out. There are some 2 million clones in the sample; roughly 94% occur only once, and roughly 0.13% lies in the top ten. Sequenced sample: naive CD4+ T cells sorted from blood. The subset here: CD45RA+ positively selected. These receptors came from a man aged 18 to 35 in good health.

For the CDR3, the DNA is TGTGCCAGCAGGGGACTAGCGGGAGAACGTAATGAGCAGTTCTTC. Translating it yields CASRGLAGERNEQFF. The chain has TRBV2 and TRBJ2-1; 14 bases line up with TRBD2. This CDR3 has 15 amino acids. CDR1 is SNHLY and CDR2 is FYNNEI in the germline V gene. V was clipped by 6 bases and J by 7 bases; unmatched bases: 5.

This chain joins TRBV18 and TRBJ2-7; TRBD1 aligns across 9 bases. The CDR3 covers 17 residues. The trim removed 2 bases at V and 5 bases at J, leaving 13 bases unmatched. Looked up from germline, CDR1 is KGHSH and CDR2 is LQKENI. CDR3 nucleotides: TGTGCCAGCTCACCAGTTCGGTCCGGGACAGGGACGGACGAGCAGTACTTC. Translating gives CASSPVRSGTGTDEQYF.

The chain combines TRBV2 with TRBJ2-5; no firm D call. CDR3 length: 10 residues. The V end lost 7 bases, the J end lost 5 bases, and 5 bases lay between the germline ends. Germline CDR1 SNHLY, CDR2 FYNNEI. CDR3 in amino acids: CASKWETQYF. The CDR3 coding sequence is TGTGCCAGCAAATGGGAGACCCAGTACTTC.

This rearrangement joins TRBV30 to TRBJ2-5; D may correspond to TRBD1 or TRBD2 (5 bases each). The CDR3 covers 16 residues. V lost 0 bases, J lost 0 bases, and 14 bases lay in between. Germline loops: CDR1 GTSNPN, CDR2 SVGIG (reference sequence). CDR3 sequence: CAWSVSGDPYQETQYF. CDR3 DNA sequence: TGTGCCTGGAGTGTCAGTGGGGACCCCTACCAAGAGACCCAGTACTTC.

This chain connects TRBV5-6 to TRBJ1-4; D is possibly TRBD1 (5 bases). The CDR3 length is 15 residues. Per germline, CDR1 SGHDT and CDR2 YYEEEE. The germline V and J ends were trimmed by 0 bases and 7 bases, with 13 bases remaining between them. The CDR3 nucleotides read TGTGCCAGCAGCTTGGCCGGGGGTGTAGGTGAAAAACTGTTTTTT. Translated, it gives CASSLAGGVGEKLFF.

The genes are TRBV6-1 and TRBJ1-6; D gene ambiguous. Germline assignment: CDR1 MNHNS and CDR2 SASEGT. With 3 bases removed from V and 0 bases from J, the gap between germline ends came to 6 bases. This CDR3 contains 15 residues. CDR3 DNA sequence: TGTGCCAGCAGTGATTATAGCTCCTATAATTCACCCCTCCACTTT. Translating gives CASSDYSSYNSPLHF.

CDR3 loop: CASSFHRGFRGQPQHF. DNA of the CDR3: TGTGCCAGCAGTTTCCACAGGGGGTTTCGGGGTCAGCCCCAGCATTTT. V and J are TRBV25-1 and TRBJ1-5; TRBD1 aligns across 8 bases. The CDR3 is 16 residues long. J was trimmed by 6 bases and V by 5 bases; bases with no gene match: 12. Germline loops: CDR1 MGHDK, CDR2 SYGVNS.

In DNA form, the CDR3 reads TGTGCCAGCAGCGTAGAGCCGCGAGGAGTGGGAAGCGAGCAGTACTTC. It specifies CASSVEPRGVGSEQYF. This chain connects TRBV9 to TRBJ2-7; D is undetermined. Germline CDR1 is SGDLS and CDR2 is YYNGEE. V was trimmed by 0 bases and J by 6 bases, leaving 19 bases between them. The CDR3 has 16 amino acids.

This clone was picked up one time. The chain combines TRBV6-5 with TRBJ1-2; the match to TRBD1 covers 7 bases. CDR3 size: 16 residues. CDR1 is MNHEY, CDR2 SVGAGI, per germline. V dropped 2 bases and J dropped 0; count of bases not matched to a gene: 6. Written as DNA, the CDR3 is TGTGCCAGCAGTTACGGAGGGGGCCGAACTAACTATGGCTACACCTTC. Residues: CASSYGGGRTNYGYTF.

The CDR3 DNA reads as TGTGCCAGCAGCTTAGGCAGGATTAGCACAGATACGCAGTATTTT. It translates to CASSLGRISTDTQYF. The chain links TRBV11-2 to TRBJ2-3; the D is unclear. Germline V gene lookup returns CDR1 SGHAT and CDR2 FQNNGV. The CDR3 spans 15 residues. V gave up 1 base and J gave up 0 bases, with 8 bases separating them.

This chain connects TRBV5-6 to TRBJ1-1; possibly TRBD1 for D (5 bases). The ends were cut back, 1 base at V and 4 bases at J, with 11 bases in the middle. CDR1 is SGHDT and CDR2 is YYEEEE in the germline V gene. The CDR3 is 14 residues long. Written as DNA, the CDR3 is TGTGCCAGCAGCTTGACAGGCCCGGGCACTGAAGCTTTCTTT. Its translation is CASSLTGPGTEAFF.

V gene TRBV6-1 combines with J gene TRBJ1-2; 9 bases align to TRBD1. Germline V lookup: CDR1 MNHNS, CDR2 SASEGT. CDR3 size: 15 residues. The trim removed 10 bases at V and 1 base at J, leaving 10 bases unmatched. The DNA of the CDR3 is TGTGCCACCCGACGAATGACAGGGGGTAACTATGGCTACACCTTC. Translation gives CATRRMTGGNYGYTF.

V and J are TRBV28 and TRBJ2-6; 7 bases agree with TRBD1. The CDR3 runs to 18 residues. V dropped 5 bases and J dropped 0; count of bases not matched to a gene: 10. The germline V gene encodes CDR1 MDHEN and CDR2 SYDVKM. The CDR3, as DNA: TGTGCCAGCAGTCCAACCGGGACAGTCCCCTCTGGGGCCAACGTCCTGACTTTC. Encoded protein: CASSPTGTVPSGANVLTF.

Of note for this clone: Other nucleotide sequences from this sample produce the same CDR3. This chain joins TRBV30 and TRBJ1-1; no reliable D call. CDR1 and CDR2 (germline): GTSNPN, SVGIG (reference sequence). V was cut by 0 bases and J by 5 bases, with 10 bases left in between. The CDR3 length is 13 residues. CDR3 in amino acids: CAWSVRGNTEAFF. The CDR3 DNA sequence: TGTGCCTGGAGTGTACGTGGGAATACTGAAGCTTTCTTT.

The CDR3 is CATVAGGGDTQYF. In DNA form, the CDR3 reads TGTGCCACAGTAGCGGGAGGGGGTGATACGCAGTATTTT. This sequence joins TRBV6-5 and TRBJ2-3, with 11 positions matching TRBD2. CDR3 size: 13 residues. V lost 10 bases and J lost 6; bases outside the gene matches: 6. CDR1 is MNHEY, CDR2 SVGAGI, per germline.

The V call is TRBV5-8, the J call TRBJ1-2, with D hard to call. The V and J ends lost 2 bases and 0 bases respectively, with 14 bases between them. The CDR3 spans 16 residues. CDR1 is SGHTS, CDR2 YDEGEE, per germline. The CDR3 sequence is CASSFSWTGANYGYTF. The CDR3 nucleotides are TGTGCCAGCAGCTTCTCTTGGACGGGAGCTAACTATGGCTACACCTTC.

The gene calls are TRBV9 and TRBJ2-5; 7 positions agree with TRBD1. V lost 0 bases, J lost 2 bases, and 7 bases stayed unmatched. The CDR3 runs 16 residues. CDR1 is SGDLS, CDR2 YYNGEE, per germline. CDR3 nucleotide sequence: TGTGCCAGCAGCGTAGGCCCGGGACAGAGTCAAGAGACCCAGTACTTC. Protein sequence: CASSVGPGQSQETQYF.